This T cell receptor beta chain was identified during a study of vaccination effects on CD4 cells after COVID-19. Whole-study results and caveats: Healthy vaccinees showed cross-reactivity with common cold coronaviruses in only 1 of 255 vaccine-induced clones. The authors studied few convalescent patients and collected no early post-infection timepoints.

Antigen-specific CD4+ T cells expanded by the ViraFEST assay with viral peptide pools were then sequenced. With approximately 9 days of culture completed, CD4+ T cells were isolated. Participants each got two BNT162b2 or mRNA-1273 vaccine doses. IL-2 medium took the place of half the medium on both days 3 and 7. Comments on this clone: The antigen is unknown.

V was pared by 1 base and J by 6 bases, with 9 bases between. Germline V gives CDR1 SGHVS, CDR2 FQNEAQ. This CDR3 is 13 amino acids long. Generated by immunoSEQ multiplex PCR, the TCRdb table keeps only in-frame clones and is missing some. The sample lists over 50,000 clones, less than 80% occurring once. This chain links TRBV7-8 with TRBJ2-5; the D is unclear. The TCR originated in a human donor who received a COVID-19 vaccine. Sequenced material: CD4+ T cells from PBMCs cultured with HCoV-229E spike peptides, taken after COVID-19 vaccination. The CDR3 loop is CASSLVVQQTQYF. CDR3 nucleotides: TGTGCCAGCAGCTTAGTGGTACAACAGACCCAGTACTTC.